Below are 30 T cell receptor beta chains sequenced from a single sample in a study of T cells in localized non-small cell lung cancer. The assay was immunoSEQ multiplex PCR, and TCRdb's table has in-frame clones only and misses some. The table has 29,000 or so clones, 70% to 90% seen once. This specimen consisted of peripheral blood, obtained before any cancer treatment. The source of these receptors is a female donor older than 55 with stage III squamous cell lung carcinoma.

The chain joins TRBV10-1 to TRBJ2-5; unclear D gene. In germline, CDR1 is WNHNN, CDR2 SYGVQD (reference sequence). CDR3 length equals 12 residues. The ends were cut back, 0 bases at V and 5 bases at J, with 4 bases in the middle. The CDR3: CASSESWETQYF. The CDR3 bases are TGCGCCAGCAGTGAGTCTTGGGAGACCCAGTACTTC.

The chain combines TRBV30 with TRBJ1-4; maybe TRBD1 (6 bases). The CDR3 loop spans 14 amino acids. Trimming left V 0 bases short and J 8 bases short, with 13 bases between. From germline, CDR1 is GTSNPN and CDR2 SVGIG (reference sequence). CDR3 coding DNA: TGTGCCTGGAGTGTTGGGGGGCCGGGGGAAAAACTGTTTTTT. It translates to CAWSVGGPGEKLFF.

For the CDR3, the DNA is TGTGCCAGTAGTATAGAGGGGGGGACTGAAGCTTTCTTT. Protein product: CASSIEGGTEAFF. The chain is built from TRBV19 and TRBJ1-1, with D possibly TRBD1 on 5 matching bases. V lost 0 bases and J 5 bases, leaving 7 bases between the germline ends. CDR1 and CDR2 from the germline V gene are LNHDA and SQIVND (reference sequence). The CDR3 runs to 13 residues.

In this sample, this clone turned up once. The rearrangement joins TRBV10-1 to TRBJ2-7; D unresolved. Germline assignment: CDR1 WNHNN and CDR2 SYGVQD (reference sequence). The V gene lost 0 bases and the J gene lost 0 bases, with 3 bases spanning the gap. CDR3 length: 13 residues. The CDR3 nucleotides read TGCGCCAGCAGTGAGTCTTACTCCTACGAGCAGTACTTC. Translating it yields CASSESYSYEQYF.

J is TRBJ2-5 and V is TRBV9; TRBD2 agrees at 9 bases. Per the germline V gene, CDR1 is SGDLS and CDR2 is YYNGEE. Losses at the gene ends were 4 bases for V and 5 bases for J; bases not matched to a gene: 9. This CDR3 is 15 amino acids long. DNA for the CDR3: TGTGCCAGCAGCCCCTTGGCGGGGGGGCGGGAGACCCAGTACTTC. Amino acid sequence: CASSPLAGGRETQYF.

The rearrangement uses TRBV6-6 and TRBJ2-1; D is ambiguous. The CDR3 totals 12 residues. Per the germline V gene, CDR1 is MNHNY and CDR2 is SVGAGI (reference sequence). V lost 2 bases and J 2 bases, leaving 1 base between the germline ends. CDR3 sequence reads: CASSYPYNEQFF. The CDR3 nucleotides are TGTGCCAGCAGTTACCCCTACAATGAGCAGTTCTTC.

The J gene is TRBJ1-4, the V gene TRBV28, with D hard to call. The CDR3 length is 15 residues. Deletions cut 7 bases from V and 3 bases from J, with 15 bases between. The germline gives CDR1 MDHEN, CDR2 SYDVKM. This CDR3 reads CASTTATYPNEKLFF. Here the CDR3 DNA reads TGTGCCAGCACCACCGCTACGTACCCTAATGAAAAACTGTTTTTT.

This chain links TRBV11-2 with TRBJ2-5, with 8 bases lining up with TRBD1. Germline lookup yields CDR1 SGHAT and CDR2 FQNNGV. J was trimmed by 2 bases and V by 5 bases; bases with no gene match: 7. The CDR3 length is 15 residues. CDR3 bases: TGTGCCAGCAGCCGGACAGGGAACAGGCAAGAGACCCAGTACTTC. This sequence encodes CASSRTGNRQETQYF.

The genes are TRBV28 and TRBJ2-1; 11 bases fit TRBD2. Trimming at V came to 6 bases and at J to 2 bases, leaving 3 bases not matched to a gene. The CDR3 totals 15 residues. CDR1 is MDHEN and CDR2 is SYDVKM in the germline V gene. CDR3 amino acids: CASSSGLAAYNEQFF. The CDR3 DNA is TGTGCCAGCAGCTCGGGACTAGCGGCCTACAATGAGCAGTTCTTC.

In its sample, this clone was seen once. V is TRBV29-1 and J is TRBJ1-2; 7 positions match TRBD1. This CDR3 contains 12 residues. The V and J ends lost 6 bases and 2 bases, in that order; junction bases with no gene match: 3. Looked up from germline, CDR1 is SQVTM and CDR2 is ANQGSEA. In nucleotides, the CDR3 is TGCAGCGTCCGGACAGGAAACTATGGCTACACCTTC. It is translated as CSVRTGNYGYTF.

The chain is built from TRBV5-8 and TRBJ2-3, with 13 bases aligning to TRBD2. The germline V gene encodes CDR1 SGHTS and CDR2 YDEGEE. The CDR3 loop spans 18 amino acids. Trimming removed 4 bases from V and 2 bases from J; junction bases left unmatched: 10. The CDR3, as DNA: TGTGCCAGCAGCCGCGGACTAGCGGGGGTGAGTCCCACAGATACGCAGTATTTT. Translated, it gives CASSRGLAGVSPTDTQYF.

The chain joins TRBV11-2 to TRBJ1-2; D call uncertain. The CDR3 has 14 residues. CDR1 and CDR2 from the germline V gene are SGHAT and FQNNGV. V was shortened by 2 bases and J by 1 base, with 8 bases between the two germline ends. The CDR3 region is CASSLTGSNYGYTF. Written as DNA, the CDR3 is TGTGCCAGCAGCTTAACGGGCAGTAACTATGGCTACACCTTC.

CDR3 in DNA: TGTGCCAGCAGCTTGTTCCTAGCGGGGTCTAGCACAGATACGCAGTATTTT. Its translation is CASSLFLAGSSTDTQYF. The V gene is TRBV5-4, the J gene TRBJ2-3; 9 nucleotides match TRBD2. Trimming removed 1 base from V and 0 bases from J; junction bases left unmatched: 6. Germline loops: CDR1 SGHNT, CDR2 YYREEE (reference sequence). The CDR3 has 17 amino acids.

The rearrangement joins TRBV6-1 to TRBJ2-7, with D hard to call. V lost 4 bases and J lost 3, with 13 bases in between. The germline gives CDR1 MNHNS, CDR2 SASEGT. The CDR3 is 14 amino acids. The CDR3 sequence is CASSAYSMGYEQYF. As DNA, the CDR3 is TGTGCCAGCAGTGCCTATTCTATGGGCTACGAGCAGTACTTC.

The chain has TRBV20-1 and TRBJ1-2; unclear D gene. The CDR3 loop spans 8 amino acids. Per germline, CDR1 DFQATT and CDR2 SNEGSKA (reference sequence). V lost 8 bases and J lost 6, with 4 bases in between. Here the CDR3 DNA reads TGCAGTTACGATGGCTACACCTTC. Translation: CSYDGYTF.

The V call is TRBV10-3, the J call TRBJ1-4; D is uncertain. Germline V CDR1 and CDR2: ENHRY, SYGVKD. V was clipped by 3 bases and J by 8 bases, with 7 bases between them. The CDR3 has 12 amino acids. CDR3 nucleotide sequence: TGTGCCATCAGTGAATCGGTCGAAAAACTGTTTTTT. Translating it yields CAISESVEKLFF.

The CDR3 DNA is TGTGCCAGTAGTAACCGGGCCACTAGCCTCAAGGGGGAGACCCAGTACTTC. This gives the protein CASSNRATSLKGETQYF. The chain employs TRBV19 and TRBJ2-5, with D possibly being TRBD2 (6 bases). Between the trimmed V and J ends, which lost 4 bases and 5 bases, there was a span of 23 bases. This CDR3 spans 17 amino acids. CDR1 LNHDA and CDR2 SQIVND come from the germline V gene (reference sequence).

This clone was seen a single time. The V call is TRBV30, the J call TRBJ1-1; D call uncertain. This CDR3 comprises 15 residues. With 4 bases removed from V and 2 bases from J, the gap between germline ends came to 17 bases. Germline lookup yields CDR1 GTSNPN and CDR2 SVGIG (reference sequence). The CDR3 loop is CAWTRGGRPNTEAFF. The CDR3 DNA is TGTGCCTGGACCCGAGGAGGCAGGCCCAACACTGAAGCTTTCTTT.

This chain connects TRBV12-2 to TRBJ2-1; TRBD2 reflects the table's D call only, with no check against the DNA. TRBV12-2 corresponds to a pseudogene. The CDR3 spans 20 residues. The CDR3: CASRPDRFRTSGALYNEQFF. Written as DNA, the CDR3 is TGTGCAAGTCGCCCTGACAGGTTCCGGACTAGCGGAGCCCTCTACAATGAGCAGTTCTTC.

The chain is built from TRBV28 and TRBJ1-1, with unresolved D. The CDR3 spans 13 residues. CDR1 and CDR2 (germline): MDHEN, SYDVKM. V shed 6 bases and J shed 1 base, with 9 bases lying between them. CDR3 residues: CASSYGWNTEAFF. In DNA, the CDR3 is TGTGCCAGCAGCTACGGGTGGAACACTGAAGCTTTCTTT.

The rearrangement links TRBV28 to TRBJ2-5; maybe TRBD2 (5 bases). V dropped 3 bases and J dropped 5 bases, with 16 bases sitting between them. Germline V CDR1 and CDR2: MDHEN, SYDVKM. This CDR3 is 15 amino acids long. CDR3 protein: CASSFGDPGKETQYF. The CDR3 DNA is TGTGCCAGCAGTTTCGGGGATCCCGGCAAGGAGACCCAGTACTTC.

This clone was recorded a few times. The gene calls are TRBV5-1 and TRBJ2-1; 11 bases are a match to TRBD2. With V trimmed by 4 bases and J by 5 bases, 14 bases remained unmatched. CDR1 is SGHRS and CDR2 is YFSETQ in the germline V gene. The CDR3 consists of 18 residues. The CDR3 is CASSTESSLAGEDNEQFF. CDR3 DNA: TGCGCCAGCAGCACCGAAAGCTCACTAGCGGGAGAGGACAATGAGCAGTTCTTC.

The V call is TRBV5-1, the J call TRBJ1-1, with a possible D match to TRBD1 (5 bases). Germline values: CDR1 SGHRS, CDR2 YFSETQ. Trimming shortened V by 0 bases and J by 4 bases, and 13 bases separated the two germline ends. This CDR3 is built from 15 residues. The CDR3 protein is CASSLDGPGSTEAFF. In nucleotides, the CDR3 is TGCGCCAGCAGCTTGGATGGCCCAGGGTCCACTGAAGCTTTCTTT.

This rearrangement joins TRBV4-1 to TRBJ2-6; TRBD1 is a possible D gene (6 bases). The CDR3 sequence is 17 residues long. The V gene's germline CDR1 is MGHRA and CDR2 YSYEKL. Trimming took off 4 bases at V and 0 bases at J, with 13 bases between the two ends. The CDR3 loop reads CASSRTESPSGANVLTF. CDR3 coding DNA: TGCGCCAGCAGCCGGACAGAGAGTCCCTCTGGGGCCAACGTCCTGACTTTC.

This clone was detected only a few times. V and J are TRBV21-1 and TRBJ2-7. TRBV21-1 is classified as a pseudogene. The CDR3 length is 13 residues. CDR3 region: CASSRRDTYEQYF. The DNA of the CDR3 is TGTGCCAGCTCCCGGCGGGACACCTACGAGCAGTACTTC.

V usage is TRBV7-9 and J usage is TRBJ2-7; possibly TRBD2 for D (6 bases). V lost 8 bases, J lost 7 bases, and 15 bases lay in between. The length of the CDR3 is 12 residues. Germline V CDR1 and CDR2: SEHNR, FQNEAQ (reference sequence). The CDR3 DNA reads TGTGCCAGCTCCATCGTTGCGGGGGAGCAGTACTTC. Translating it yields CASSIVAGEQYF.

This chain links TRBV28 with TRBJ1-4; D gene unclear. Germline V CDR1 and CDR2: MDHEN, SYDVKM. Trimming cost V 2 bases and J 3 bases, with 13 bases left between them. The CDR3 totals 16 residues. CDR3 sequence: CASSLARSGANEKLFF. The CDR3 bases are TGTGCCAGCAGTTTAGCCAGATCCGGGGCTAATGAAAAACTGTTTTTT.

J is TRBJ2-1 and V is TRBV5-4; 7 bases are a match to TRBD1. V lost 4 bases to trimming and J lost 4 bases; unmatched junction nucleotides: 2. The CDR3 has 13 amino acids. The germline V gene encodes CDR1 SGHNT and CDR2 YYREEE (reference sequence). This chain's CDR3 is CASSPGQYNEQFF. CDR3 in DNA: TGTGCCAGCAGCCCGGGACAGTACAATGAGCAGTTCTTC.

V is TRBV10-3 and J is TRBJ2-6, with TRBD1 matching 7 bases. The ends lost 5 bases at V and 0 bases at J; junction bases unmatched: 13. In germline, CDR1 is ENHRY, CDR2 SYGVKD. CDR3 size: 19 residues. CDR3 in amino acids: CAISLKPGQPYSGANVLTF. CDR3 in DNA: TGTGCCATCAGTTTAAAACCGGGACAGCCATACTCTGGGGCCAACGTCCTGACTTTC.

This clone was counted a single time. The V gene is TRBV19, the J gene TRBJ2-7, with D perhaps TRBD2 (6 bases). The CDR3 is made up of 15 amino acids. The germline V gene has CDR1 LNHDA and CDR2 SQIVND (reference sequence). Deletions cut 3 bases from V and 1 base from J, with 13 bases between. CDR3 amino acids: CASSMGLAISYEQYF. Here the CDR3 DNA reads TGTGCCAGTAGTATGGGTCTAGCGATTTCCTACGAGCAGTACTTC.